This TCR beta chain appears in the sequencing data of a study of vaccination and CD4 T cells after COVID-19. Study in general: Timing of post-vaccine sample collection was a median roughly 66 days after dose two, with a range of 14 to 241. Study-level findings and limits: The authors studied relatively few convalescent patients and analyzed no early post-infection timepoints. Counts of SARS-CoV-2-reactive clonotypes had a median that went from around 19 to 38, a nonsignificant change.

Sample treatment: roughly ten-day PBMC culture with coronavirus spike peptide pools or control peptides (ViraFEST assay). In germline, CDR1 is LNHDA, CDR2 SQIVND (reference sequence). This CDR3 contains 16 residues. Trimming at V came to 1 base and at J to 9 bases, leaving 11 bases not matched to a gene. There are a few counts of this clonotype. The antigen is unknown. The Oncomine TCR Beta short-read assay generated sequence data from the DNA of cultured CD4+ T cells. Each CDR3 protein is one row after TCRdb ran MiXCR on the PCR reads. This repertoire shows roughly 20,000 distinct CDR3 sequences, 35% to 40% found once; its top ten account for 4.5% to 5%.

The chain uses TRBV19 and TRBJ2-1, with 8 bases matching TRBD1. The sample was CD4+ T cells from blood, cultured in vitro, taken before SARS-CoV-2 vaccination. This TCR was sampled from a human donor who had recovered from COVID-19. The CDR3 reads CASSIAQGQGAVEQFF. The CDR3, as DNA: TGTGCCAGTAGTATAGCCCAGGGGCAGGGGGCAGTTGAGCAGTTCTTC.